The 17 T cell receptor beta chains presented below share a single source sample, sequenced in a study of regulatory T cells in long-lasting Graves disease. The sample's time point: newly diagnosed GD, antithyroid drugs for less than 3 months. The TCR library was made from RNA extracted from PBMCs. Construction of TCR beta libraries relied on iRepertoire HTBI primers and on Arm-PCR targeting CDR3 regions. One entry per CDR3 protein, called by TCRdb with MiXCR from the multiplex PCR reads. The sample holds about 420,000 distinct CDR3 sequences; roughly 15% are singletons and the top ten take about a quarter. These records were also assigned to another study, of T cells in Graves' hyperthyroidism and ophthalmopathy.

Sequencing was performed on peripheral blood mononuclear cells (PBMCs), taken at new diagnosis, from a patient treated with antithyroid drugs. The receptors here all came from a woman aged 18-30 years with Graves disease.

Many counts were recorded for this clonotype. V usage is TRBV11-2 and J usage is TRBJ2-1; D is perhaps TRBD2 (5 bases). The ends were cut back, 0 bases at V and 6 bases at J, with 9 bases in the middle. The CDR3 consists of 14 residues. Germline CDR1 is SGHAT and CDR2 is FQNNGV. CDR3: CASSLDLEGNEQFF. CDR3 bases: TGTGCCAGCAGCTTAGATTTAGAGGGCAATGAGCAGTTCTTC.

Many counts were recorded for this clonotype. The V and J genes are TRBV29-1 and TRBJ2-1; 11 positions match TRBD1. The CDR3 has 15 amino acids. Germline V CDR1 and CDR2: SQVTM, ANQGSEA. V lost 4 bases, J lost 6 bases, and 8 bases stayed unmatched. CDR3 region: CSVAGRDRGFNEQFF. The CDR3 DNA reads as TGCAGCGTTGCCGGCCGGGACAGGGGGTTCAATGAGCAGTTCTTC.

This clonotype appeared many times. The gene calls are TRBV20-1 and TRBJ2-3, with 11 bases fitting TRBD2. CDR1 and CDR2 from the germline V gene are DFQATT and SNEGSKA (reference sequence). Trimming removed 5 bases from V and 3 bases from J; junction bases left unmatched: 4. CDR3 length equals 14 residues. The CDR3 reads CSALAGGGTDTQYF. The CDR3 bases are TGCAGTGCTTTAGCGGGAGGGGGGACAGATACGCAGTATTTT.

This clonotype was seen ten or more times. The chain employs TRBV28 and TRBJ1-2; TRBD1 might be the D (5 bases). Trimming left V 4 bases short and J 5 bases short, with 14 bases between. The CDR3 extends over 14 amino acids. Per germline, CDR1 MDHEN and CDR2 SYDVKM. CDR3: CASSSGTDDYGYTF. The CDR3 nucleotides read TGTGCCAGCAGTTCCGGGACGGATGATTATGGCTACACCTTC.

The genes are TRBV24-1 and TRBJ2-3; the D is unclear. Germline V lookup: CDR1 KGHDR, CDR2 SFDVKD. V lost 4 bases, J lost 2 bases, and 6 bases lay in between. This CDR3 has 13 amino acids. In nucleotides, the CDR3 is TGTGCCACCAGTGACCTCCTCACAGATACGCAGTATTTT. This translates into CATSDLLTDTQYF.

The sample holds many counts of this clonotype. The chain recombines TRBV20-1 with TRBJ1-1, with a weak D call TRBD1 (5 bases). The CDR3 totals 15 residues. Germline V CDR1 and CDR2: DFQATT, SNEGSKA (reference sequence). The V gene lost 8 bases and the J gene lost 3 bases, with 22 bases spanning the gap. The CDR3 coding sequence is TGCAGTTCCGGGGCCAAGGGGTTCAAGGACACTGAAGCTTTCTTT. Protein: CSSGAKGFKDTEAFF.

The CDR3 sequence is CSATHDGDRGVGSYNSPLHF. DNA for the CDR3: TGCAGTGCTACTCACGACGGGGACAGGGGCGTGGGGTCCTATAATTCACCCCTCCACTTT. This chain connects TRBV20-1 to TRBJ1-6; TRBD1 agrees at 10 bases. CDR1 is DFQATT, CDR2 SNEGSKA, per germline (reference sequence). With V trimmed by 4 bases and J by 1 base, 16 bases remained unmatched. The CDR3 runs 20 residues.

This clonotype was observed a few times. The genes are TRBV2 and TRBJ1-6; D is unresolved. The germline CDR1 and CDR2 sequences are SNHLY and FYNNEI. The CDR3 sequence is 13 residues long. Trimming left V 4 bases short and J 3 bases short, with 4 bases between. CDR3 nucleotide sequence: TGTGCCAGCAGTGGAGACTATAATTCACCCCTCCACTTT. This sequence encodes CASSGDYNSPLHF.

This clonotype came up many times. V usage is TRBV27 and J usage is TRBJ2-7, with D perhaps TRBD1 or TRBD2 (5 bases each). Germline V CDR1 and CDR2: MNHEY, SMNVEV (reference sequence). The CDR3 contains 14 residues. Deletions cut 5 bases from V and 4 bases from J, with 15 bases between. CDR3 region: CASSLTGTAYEQYF. The DNA for the CDR3 is TGTGCCAGCAGTCTCACCGGGACGGCTTACGAGCAGTACTTC.

This clonotype was seen once. The chain uses TRBV7-9 and TRBJ2-7; D call uncertain. The V end lost 9 bases, the J end lost 3 bases, and 18 bases lay between the germline ends. CDR3 length equals 14 residues. Germline values: CDR1 SEHNR, CDR2 FQNEAQ (reference sequence). DNA of the CDR3: TGTGCCAGTAGCAACGGACGGGCAAGCTACGAGCAGTACTTC. It translates to CASSNGRASYEQYF.

The chain is built from TRBV12-3 or TRBV12-4 and TRBJ1-3; D unresolved. The V end lost 6 bases, the J end lost 6 bases, and 18 bases lay between the germline ends. This CDR3 is built from 15 residues. CDR3 in DNA: TGTGCCAGCAGCGACCCCTCCAGCCGTTCAAACACCATATATTTT. Encoded protein: CASSDPSSRSNTIYF.

This rearrangement joins TRBV18 to TRBJ1-2; 11 nucleotides align to TRBD1. The CDR3 has 15 amino acids. After removal of 5 bases from V and 8 bases from J, the junction contained 10 bases not matched to a gene. Germline V gene data show CDR1 as KGHSH and CDR2 as LQKENI. The CDR3 DNA reads as TGTGCCAGCTCATTCCGGACAGGGGGCCAGGAAGGCTACACCTTC. Encoded protein: CASSFRTGGQEGYTF.

This clonotype was picked up many times. The chain is built from TRBV12-3 or TRBV12-4 and TRBJ2-1; 14 nucleotides agree with TRBD2. V shed 7 bases and J 7 bases; nucleotides not matched to a gene: 9. The CDR3 has 16 residues. CDR3 protein: CASTPPGLAGENEQFF. DNA for the CDR3: TGTGCCAGCACCCCACCGGGACTAGCGGGAGAAAATGAGCAGTTCTTC.

This clonotype was counted ten times or more. The chain combines TRBV29-1 with TRBJ2-1, with TRBD1 matching 9 bases. Germline CDR1 SQVTM, CDR2 ANQGSEA. This CDR3 has 14 residues. In DNA form, the CDR3 reads TGCAGAGACTACGGACAGGGGCGCTACAATGAGCAGTTCTTC. Its translation is CRDYGQGRYNEQFF.

The table lists this clonotype with a count of one. The chain recombines TRBV11-2 with TRBJ2-3; D possibly corresponds to TRBD1 (6 bases). The germline CDR1 and CDR2 sequences are SGHAT and FQNNGV. The CDR3 sequence is 15 residues long. The V end was cut by 5 bases, the J end by 0 bases, with 12 bases between. The CDR3 is CASSPNRDSTDTQYF. Here the CDR3 DNA reads TGTGCCAGCAGCCCCAACAGGGATAGCACAGATACGCAGTATTTT. Full variable domain (outside the CDR3, taken from reference TRBV11-2 and TRBJ2-3): EAGVAQSPRYKIIEKRQSVAFWCNPISGHATLYWYQQILGQGPKLLIQFQNNGVVDDSQLPKDRFSAERLKGVDSTLKIQPAKLEDSAVYLCASSPNRDSTDTQYFGPGTRLTVL.

This clonotype has at least ten counts. This chain uses TRBV5-6 with TRBJ1-1; possible D gene TRBD1, 5 bases. Germline lookup yields CDR1 SGHDT and CDR2 YYEEEE. V gave up 4 bases and J gave up 5 bases, with 18 bases separating them. This CDR3 region has 15 residues. The CDR3 nucleotides are TGTGCCAGCAGCCCAAGCCTCAGGGTAATAACTGAAGCTTTCTTT. It encodes CASSPSLRVITEAFF. Full variable domain (remainder filled in from reference TRBV5-6 and TRBJ1-1): DAGVTQSPTHLIKTRGQQVTLRCSPKSGHDTVSWYQQALGQGPQFIFQYYEEEERQRGNFPDRFSGHQFPNYSSELNVNALLLGDSALYLCASSPSLRVITEAFFGQGTRLTVV.

CDR3 protein: CASSRTVWSSEVHEQYF. As DNA, the CDR3 is TGCGCCAGCAGCCGTACAGTATGGTCTAGCGAGGTCCACGAGCAGTACTTC. The V gene is TRBV4-1, the J gene TRBJ2-7, with TRBD2 as a possible D gene (6 bases). V was cut by 4 bases and J by 5 bases, with 24 bases left in between. Germline values: CDR1 MGHRA, CDR2 YSYEKL. This CDR3 is built from 17 residues.